Sequencing of this T cell receptor (beta chain) was carried out in a study of T cells in Graves' hyperthyroidism and ophthalmopathy. Amplified TCR beta CDR3 regions came from RNA transcripts. A first-round RT-PCR of the TCR CDR3 used the HTBI primer set. A single record per CDR3 protein comes from TCRdb applying MiXCR to the multiplex PCR reads. The top ten hold around 20% of the sample, which has around 380,000 distinct CDR3 sequences, about 13% seen once. Germline V gene lookup returns CDR1 SGHTA and CDR2 FQGNSA. V lost 5 bases and J lost 2, with 15 bases in between. The CDR3 is 15 amino acids. This clonotype appeared many times.

The receptor was isolated from a man aged 30 to 39 with Graves' hyperthyroidism that later progressed to Graves' ophthalmopathy. The rearrangement links TRBV7-2 to TRBJ1-2, with TRBD1 as a possible D gene (5 bases). Sample: blood. CDR3 sequence reads: CASSPEGFRNYGYTF. The CDR3 bases are TGTGCCAGCAGCCCGGAGGGGTTTCGAAACTATGGCTACACCTTC.